The 13 T cell receptor beta chains below were found in one sample sequenced in a study of CD8+ T cells in alopecia areata. RNA, once extracted, was reverse transcribed into cDNA for use as the sequencing template. Generated by immunoSEQ multiplex PCR, the TCRdb table keeps only in-frame clones and is missing some. The repertoire holds about 130,000 clones, with roughly 54% as singletons. Treatment specified: oral pan-JAK inhibitor, 5-10 mg twice daily. The material was CD8+ T cells sorted from blood, obtained at week 4, from a patient treated with tofacitinib. These TCRs come from a human donor with alopecia areata.

This chain uses TRBV4-2 with TRBJ2-7; the match to TRBD2 covers 8 bases. The CDR3 is 16 residues long. The trim removed 0 bases at V and 6 bases at J, leaving 10 bases unmatched. Germline CDR1 is LGHNA and CDR2 is YNFKEQ. The CDR3 nucleotides are TGTGCCAGCAGCCAAGATCTAGGGACTAGGGTTCTCGAGCAGTACTTC. This gives the protein CASSQDLGTRVLEQYF.

This chain uses TRBV25-1 with TRBJ1-2, with D perhaps matching TRBD1 (6 bases). This CDR3 has 14 residues. V was trimmed by 1 base and J by 5 bases, leaving 11 bases between them. CDR1 and CDR2 (germline): MGHDK, SYGVNS. CDR3 sequence reads: CASSELGTKYGYTF. The CDR3 DNA is TGTGCCAGCAGTGAATTGGGGACAAAATATGGCTACACCTTC.

V is TRBV2 and J is TRBJ1-2, with a tentative D call TRBD1 (5 bases). The V gene's germline CDR1 is SNHLY and CDR2 FYNNEI. This CDR3 has 15 amino acids. Deletions cut 3 bases from V and 4 bases from J, with 15 bases between. The CDR3 spells CASSEVQGSSYGYTF. Here the CDR3 DNA reads TGTGCCAGCAGTGAGGTTCAGGGCAGTTCCTATGGCTACACCTTC.

A few counts support this clone. The J gene is TRBJ2-1, the V gene TRBV7-9; D might be TRBD1 (6 bases). V lost 4 bases and J 8 bases, leaving 21 bases between the germline ends. The CDR3 has 16 amino acids. Germline lookup yields CDR1 SEHNR and CDR2 FQNEAQ (reference sequence). Written as DNA, the CDR3 is TGTGCCAGCAGCTCGGGACACCCAAGCAGGGTTGATGAGCAGTTCTTC. Amino acid sequence: CASSSGHPSRVDEQFF.

The chain joins TRBV6-5 to TRBJ2-2, with 7 bases aligning to TRBD1. The germline V gene has CDR1 MNHEY and CDR2 SVGAGI. The length of the CDR3 is 14 residues. V trimming: 6 bases; J trimming: 4 bases; junction bases outside the gene matches: 5. The CDR3 DNA follows: TGTGCCAGCAGCGGGACAGCGCTCACCGGGGAGCTGTTTTTT. Protein sequence: CASSGTALTGELFF.

CDR3 nucleotide sequence: TGCAGCGTTGAAGGAGGGGCCTGGGAGACCCAGTACTTC. This translates into CSVEGGAWETQYF. The V call is TRBV29-1, the J call TRBJ2-5; D possibly matches TRBD1 or TRBD2 (5 bases each). The V gene's germline CDR1 is SQVTM and CDR2 ANQGSEA. V was trimmed by 1 base and J by 5 bases, leaving 11 bases between them. This CDR3 region has 13 residues.

CDR3 DNA: TGTGCCAGCTCACTGAGCTCCTACGAGCAGTACTTC. Translating gives CASSLSSYEQYF. The V gene is TRBV18, the J gene TRBJ2-7; D is uncertain. The CDR3 consists of 12 residues. CDR1 and CDR2 (germline): KGHSH, LQKENI. Trimming cost V 4 bases and J 0 bases, with 4 bases left between them.

The table lists this clone with a few counts. The chain employs TRBV7-9 and TRBJ2-1; 7 positions match TRBD2. The germline gives CDR1 SEHNR, CDR2 FQNEAQ (reference sequence). Trimming removed 5 bases from V and 6 bases from J; junction bases left unmatched: 10. The length of the CDR3 is 15 residues. In DNA, the CDR3 is TGTGCCAGCAGCCCTCCTAGCGGACCTGGCAATGAGCAGTTCTTC. Its protein product is CASSPPSGPGNEQFF.

Here the CDR3 reads CSGTGGRLNTEAFF. CDR3 in DNA: TGCAGCGGAACAGGGGGCAGGTTGAACACTGAAGCTTTCTTT. The genes are TRBV29-1 and TRBJ1-1, with 9 bases identical to TRBD1. With 7 bases clipped from V and 0 bases from J, the junction kept 6 bases outside the gene matches. Germline V CDR1 and CDR2: SQVTM, ANQGSEA. This CDR3 is built from 14 residues.

The chain is built from TRBV13 and TRBJ2-5; 9 positions match TRBD1. CDR3 length: 14 amino acids. CDR1 and CDR2 from the germline V gene are PRHDT and FYEKMQ (reference sequence). The J segment lost 4 bases and the V segment lost 4 bases, leaving 4 bases of the junction unmatched. The CDR3 DNA follows: TGTGCCAGCAGCTCGACAGGGGGAGGAGAGACCCAGTACTTC. Translation gives CASSSTGGGETQYF.

The chain employs TRBV7-3 and TRBJ2-3; 8 bases are a match to TRBD1. The germline V gene has CDR1 SGHTA and CDR2 FQGTGA. V lost 2 bases to trimming and J lost 4 bases; unmatched junction nucleotides: 2. This CDR3 spans 14 amino acids. The CDR3 DNA reads TGTGCCAGCAGCTTAGTACAGGGGGCAGATACGCAGTATTTT. Amino acids: CASSLVQGADTQYF.

The chain has TRBV5-6 and TRBJ2-7; 8 bases are shared with TRBD1. V lost 5 bases to trimming and J lost 5 bases; unmatched junction nucleotides: 9. There are 14 residues in the CDR3. CDR1 is SGHDT, CDR2 YYEEEE, per germline. The CDR3 sequence: CASRPTGVRDEQYF. The CDR3 bases are TGTGCCAGCAGACCGACAGGGGTCCGTGACGAGCAGTACTTC.

A few counts support this clone. This chain connects TRBV4-1 to TRBJ1-6; 7 bases agree with TRBD1. The V segment lost 5 bases and the J segment 13 bases; nucleotides outside the gene matches: 17. This CDR3 comprises 16 residues. Germline-derived CDR1 and CDR2 are MGHRA and YSYEKL. DNA of the CDR3: TGCGCCAGCAGCTTAACCCGGGACAGCACCACTTGGCCCCTCCACTTT. Residues: CASSLTRDSTTWPLHF.